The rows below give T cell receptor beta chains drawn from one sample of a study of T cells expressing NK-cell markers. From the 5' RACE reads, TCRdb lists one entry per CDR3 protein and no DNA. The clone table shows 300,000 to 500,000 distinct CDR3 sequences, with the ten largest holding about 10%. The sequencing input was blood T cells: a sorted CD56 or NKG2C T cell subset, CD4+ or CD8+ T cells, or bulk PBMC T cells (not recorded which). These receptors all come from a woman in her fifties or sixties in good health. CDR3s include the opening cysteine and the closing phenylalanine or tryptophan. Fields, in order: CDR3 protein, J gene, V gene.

CDR3 protein: CASSGLVGNEQFF
J gene: TRBJ2-1
V gene: TRBV18

CDR3 protein: CASSLVGSGGDQPQHF
J gene: TRBJ1-5
V gene: TRBV5-1

CDR3 protein: CASSQSRDRGYEQYF
J gene: TRBJ2-7
V gene: TRBV4-1

CDR3 protein: CASSYQQGSLGTQYF
J gene: TRBJ2-3
V gene: TRBV5-6

CDR3 protein: CASSLGSPASGRKTQYF
J gene: TRBJ2-5
V gene: TRBV5-1

CDR3 protein: CASSEVAGSGELFF
J gene: TRBJ2-2
V gene: TRBV2

CDR3 protein: CASSWGQGRNQPQHF
J gene: TRBJ1-5
V gene: TRBV2

CDR3 protein: CATSDSARTGDEKLFF
J gene: TRBJ1-4
V gene: TRBV24-1

CDR3 protein: CASSILTGGTGELFF
J gene: TRBJ2-2
V gene: TRBV19

CDR3 protein: CASTEGRRTEAFF
J gene: TRBJ1-1
V gene: TRBV5-1

CDR3 protein: CASSQDLGTQYF
J gene: TRBJ2-5
V gene: TRBV3-1

CDR3 protein: CASSLVVRGNEQFF
J gene: TRBJ2-1
V gene: TRBV7-9

CDR3 protein: CASHPLAGGGEYEQYF
J gene: TRBJ2-7
V gene: TRBV7-6

CDR3 protein: CSARAGGPIEQFF
J gene: TRBJ2-1
V gene: TRBV20-1

CDR3 protein: CSARGSLYEQFF
J gene: TRBJ2-1
V gene: TRBV20-1

CDR3 protein: CASSLEFQGIGETQYF
J gene: TRBJ2-5
V gene: TRBV11-3